This T cell receptor beta chain was retrieved from a study of CD8 T cells in Susac syndrome. Findings of the study overall: Clonal expansion of CD8+ cells in Susac peaked in TEMRA cells (and in active patients).

A word on this clonotype: The antigen is not known.

This CDR3 spans 17 amino acids. Per the germline V gene, CDR1 is SGHNT and CDR2 is YYREEE (reference sequence). V was pared by 4 bases and J by 3 bases, with 22 bases between. Random hexamers served to reverse transcribe about 0.5 to 1 ug RNA. Across 54 Vbeta and 13 Jbeta, TCR beta CDR3 was amplified with immunoSEQ multiplex PCR. TCRdb called the immunoSEQ multiplex PCR reads again in MiXCR, with one record for every CDR3 protein. The sample includes some 75,000 distinct CDR3 sequences, approximately 93% of them seen just once. Sequencing of TCR beta was performed on blood CD8+ T cells and on blood CD4+ T cells.

This chain uses TRBV5-4 with TRBJ2-5; TRBD1 might be the D (5 bases). The clonotype originates from a human donor with Susac syndrome. Sequenced: CD8+ T cells from PBMCs. CDR3 amino acids: CASSPKFGHTQKETQYF. The CDR3 region has the DNA TGTGCCAGCAGCCCAAAATTTGGACACACCCAGAAAGAGACCCAGTACTTC.